The 18 T cell receptor beta chains reported below all come from one sample, sequenced in a study of T cells after somatic rescue of genetic block. The protocol was immunoSEQ multiplex PCR, while the TCRdb copy is restricted to in-frame clones and leaves out a portion. The sample holds 110,000 or so clones, 80% to 95% seen once. Sequences were obtained from peripheral blood mononuclear cells (PBMCs). Receptor source: a woman in her late teens or twenties.

The chain uses TRBV5-1 and TRBJ2-3; 7 bases are shared with TRBD2. CDR3 length equals 14 residues. Germline assignment: CDR1 SGHRS and CDR2 YFSETQ. The V and J ends lost 2 bases and 2 bases, in that order; junction bases with no gene match: 2. The CDR3: CASSFGGNTDTQYF. The CDR3 DNA is TGCGCCAGCAGCTTCGGGGGGAACACAGATACGCAGTATTTT.

This clone was counted a single time. The chain links TRBV28 to TRBJ1-4; D perhaps matches TRBD1 (5 bases). Germline values: CDR1 MDHEN, CDR2 SYDVKM. The CDR3 runs to 17 residues. V lost 5 bases and J lost 1, with 17 bases in between. Written as DNA, the CDR3 is TGTGCCAGCAGTCATGAAGAGGGGATGCTAACTAATGAAAAACTGTTTTTT. Protein: CASSHEEGMLTNEKLFF.

The gene calls are TRBV12-5 and TRBJ1-1; D is uncertain. The CDR3 extends over 13 amino acids. V lost 1 base to trimming and J lost 0 bases, with 3 bases between them. Germline CDR1 LGHNT, CDR2 FRNRAP. CDR3 nucleotides: TGTGCTAGTGGTTTGGCCGTGAACACTGAAGCTTTCTTT. It is translated as CASGLAVNTEAFF.

The chain couples TRBV10-3 to TRBJ2-3; TRBD1 is a possible D gene (7 bases). The CDR3 is made up of 17 amino acids. Germline V gene sequence: CDR1 ENHRY, CDR2 SYGVKD. V was pared by 2 bases and J by 4 bases, with 19 bases between. CDR3 in DNA: TGTGCCATCAGTGAGACAAAACAGGGGACTGGCGCAGATACGCAGTATTTT. This encodes CAISETKQGTGADTQYF.

V gene TRBV29-1 combines with J gene TRBJ1-3; 8 bases are shared with TRBD1. The V gene's germline CDR1 is SQVTM and CDR2 ANQGSEA. The CDR3 contains 15 residues. V lost 4 bases to trimming and J lost 3 bases; unmatched junction nucleotides: 8. The CDR3, as DNA: TGCAGCGTTGGGCCAGGACAGGGTGGTGGAAACACCATATATTTT. It is translated as CSVGPGQGGGNTIYF.

The chain joins TRBV7-2 to TRBJ1-5; possibly TRBD1 for D (5 bases). This CDR3 comprises 15 residues. Germline assignment: CDR1 SGHTA and CDR2 FQGNSA. V lost 5 bases and J lost 0, with 11 bases in between. CDR3 sequence reads: CASSLRDLSNQPQHF. In DNA, the CDR3 is TGTGCCAGCAGCCTGCGGGACCTTAGCAATCAGCCCCAGCATTTT.

V usage is TRBV2 and J usage is TRBJ2-3, with D uncertain. The germline CDR1 and CDR2 sequences are SNHLY and FYNNEI. This CDR3 has 14 residues. Trimming removed 6 bases from V and 6 bases from J, with 16 bases in between. CDR3 DNA sequence: TGTGCCAGCAGAGCAATAGTATCCAAGGATACGCAGTATTTT. Translated: CASRAIVSKDTQYF.

The rearrangement joins TRBV29-1 to TRBJ2-7; 10 bases are a match to TRBD2. The CDR3 covers 12 residues. With V trimmed by 5 bases and J by 6 bases, 4 bases remained unmatched. CDR1 and CDR2 (germline): SQVTM, ANQGSEA. CDR3 in amino acids: CSVPSGGVEQYF. The CDR3 DNA sequence: TGCAGCGTTCCTAGCGGGGGTGTCGAGCAGTACTTC.

As DNA, the CDR3 is TGCGCCAGCAGCTTGTACAGGCCGGTTGATAACTATGGCTACACCTTC. Amino acids: CASSLYRPVDNYGYTF. The V and J genes are TRBV5-1 and TRBJ1-2, with D perhaps matching TRBD1 (5 bases). The CDR3 loop spans 16 amino acids. From germline, CDR1 is SGHRS and CDR2 YFSETQ. V lost 1 base and J lost 1, with 14 bases in between. Based on the CDR3 plus reference TRBV5-1 and TRBJ1-2, the full variable domain is KAGVTQTPRYLIKTRGQQVTLSCSPISGHRSVSWYQQTPGQGLQFLFEYFSETQRNKGNFPGRFSGRQFSNSRSEMNVSTLELGDSALYLCASSLYRPVDNYGYTFGSGTRLTVV.

The rearrangement uses TRBV4-1 and TRBJ2-3; 7 positions match TRBD1. Germline CDR1 and CDR2: MGHRA and YSYEKL. This CDR3 is 16 amino acids long. Unmatched junction bases numbered 10, after V lost 0 bases and J lost 7 bases. The CDR3 nucleotides read TGCGCCAGCAGCCAAGAGGGGGCAGGGGGTCTTTATACGCAGTATTTT. It translates to CASSQEGAGGLYTQYF.

The chain joins TRBV11-2 to TRBJ1-2; TRBD1 might be the D (5 bases). CDR1 and CDR2 (germline): SGHAT, FQNNGV. The CDR3 is 14 residues long. Trimming left V 5 bases short and J 4 bases short, with 14 bases between. The CDR3 bases are TGTGCCAGCAGCCCGCACGCAGGGTCCTATGGCTACACCTTC. As protein: CASSPHAGSYGYTF.

In this sample, this clone turned up once. The rearrangement joins TRBV29-1 to TRBJ2-4; no clear D gene. The ends were cut back, 7 bases at V and 0 bases at J, with 10 bases in the middle. The germline V gene encodes CDR1 SQVTM and CDR2 ANQGSEA. The CDR3 loop spans 13 amino acids. The CDR3 nucleotides are TGCAGCGCCTGTTCAATAGCCAAAAACATTCAGTACTTC. Protein product: CSACSIAKNIQYF. Combining the CDR3 with reference TRBV29-1 and TRBJ2-4 gives the whole variable domain SAVISQKPSRDICQRGTSLTIQCQVDSQVTMMFWYRQQPGQSLTLIATANQGSEATYESGFVIDKFPISRPNLTFSTLTVSNMSPEDSSIYLCSACSIAKNIQYFGAGTRLSVL.

This chain connects TRBV6-1 to TRBJ1-1; 9 bases agree with TRBD1. The germline V gene has CDR1 MNHNS and CDR2 SASEGT. CDR3 length: 17 amino acids. The ends lost 0 bases at V and 1 base at J; junction bases unmatched: 6. CDR3 sequence (DNA): TGTGCCAGCAGTGAAGCAGGTGGGACAGGGAGGAACACTGAAGCTTTCTTT. Translation: CASSEAGGTGRNTEAFF.

The chain combines TRBV4-3 with TRBJ1-1; D remains unclear. The CDR3 totals 12 residues. Germline values: CDR1 LGHNA, CDR2 YSLEER. Trimming took 2 bases from V and 3 from J, leaving 4 bases between them. CDR3 nucleotide sequence: TGCGCCAGCAGCCAATCTCACACTGAAGCTTTCTTT. Translating gives CASSQSHTEAFF.

V gene TRBV5-6 combines with J gene TRBJ2-7; a possible D gene is TRBD1 (5 bases). V lost 0 bases, J lost 4 bases, and 11 bases lay in between. Germline V gene sequence: CDR1 SGHDT, CDR2 YYEEEE. This CDR3 comprises 14 residues. In DNA form, the CDR3 reads TGTGCCAGCAGCTTGGCCTTGGACATTTACGAGCAGTACTTC. Translation: CASSLALDIYEQYF.

The V gene is TRBV7-8, the J gene TRBJ2-1, with D possibly matching TRBD2 (6 bases). CDR3 length equals 15 residues. The germline gives CDR1 SGHVS, CDR2 FQNEAQ. V was shortened by 1 base and J by 6 bases, with 13 bases between the two germline ends. The CDR3 protein is CASSLGAGSGNEQFF. CDR3 bases: TGTGCCAGCAGCTTAGGAGCGGGTAGCGGCAATGAGCAGTTCTTC. The variable domain in full, completed from reference TRBV7-8 and TRBJ2-1, reads GAGVSQSPRYKVAKRGQDVALRCDPISGHVSLFWYQQALGQGPEFLTYFQNEAQLDKSGLPSDRFFAERPEGSVSTLKIQRTQQEDSAVYLCASSLGAGSGNEQFFGPGTRLTVL.

The chain joins TRBV30 to TRBJ1-1; TRBD1 is a possible D gene (6 bases). CDR3 size: 15 residues. V shed 3 bases and J shed 4 bases, with 18 bases lying between them. Germline lookup yields CDR1 GTSNPN and CDR2 SVGIG (reference sequence). The CDR3 region has the DNA TGTGCCTGGAGGAACTGGGGGGCCGGGTCCACTGAAGCTTTCTTT. As protein: CAWRNWGAGSTEAFF.

The chain has TRBV5-1 and TRBJ1-1; D might be TRBD1 (5 bases). The germline V gene has CDR1 SGHRS and CDR2 YFSETQ. V lost 0 bases and J lost 10, with 16 bases in between. The CDR3 is made up of 14 amino acids. The CDR3 nucleotides read TGCGCCAGCAGCTTGGATGGGACCTCCTCCCGAGCTTTCTTT. Amino acids: CASSLDGTSSRAFF. Complete variable domain (other parts from reference TRBV5-1 and TRBJ1-1): KAGVTQTPRYLIKTRGQQVTLSCSPISGHRSVSWYQQTPGQGLQFLFEYFSETQRNKGNFPGRFSGRQFSNSRSEMNVSTLELGDSALYLCASSLDGTSSRAFFGQGTRLTVV.